The clone carrying this T cell receptor (beta chain) was seen a few times. Amplification of TCR beta CDR3 regions was performed using RNA transcripts as template. The TCR CDR3 first-round RT-PCR relied on the HTBI primer set. MiXCR, applied by TCRdb to the multiplex PCR reads, yields one record per CDR3 protein. This table has fewer than 700,000 distinct CDR3 sequences, approximately 17% appearing once. The sample belongs to a study of T cells in Graves' hyperthyroidism and ophthalmopathy. Diagnosis relied on clinical symptoms, serum thyroxine and TRAb, thyroid ultrasound and orbital computed tomography. CDR3 size: 13 residues. Trimming took 5 bases from V and 6 from J, leaving 11 bases between them. The germline gives CDR1 SGHTA, CDR2 FQGTGA.

V is TRBV7-3 and J is TRBJ2-1, with D hard to call. The origin of this receptor is a woman between 18 and 29 years old with Graves' ophthalmopathy. The sequencing input was blood. The CDR3 loop reads CASSAPRVNEQFF. The CDR3 DNA sequence: TGTGCCAGCAGCGCACCTAGGGTCAATGAGCAGTTCTTC.